This T cell receptor beta chain was recorded in a study of blood T cell repertoires in COVID-19. Looking at the study overall: Specimens from acute and convalescent COVID-19 originated in the United States, Italy and Spain.

In the authors' methods: Nucleated cell number was recorded as an estimate derived from reference gene primer amplification. Only in-frame clones appear in the TCRdb table, and some are missing; sequencing was by immunoSEQ multiplex PCR. V, J and clone size are taken as reported in that table, and D and trimming were inferred from the DNA itself. The sample records about 240,000 clones, approximately 83% being singletons. The sample was peripheral blood. This clonotype originated in a woman aged 25 to 39 who had recovered from COVID-19.

The CDR3 DNA reads TGTGCCAGCAGCTCCGCGGGGGGACTAGCGGGCACAGATACGCAGTATTTT. This gives the protein CASSSAGGLAGTDTQYF. The chain links TRBV5-4 to TRBJ2-3; 11 nucleotides line up with TRBD2. The germline V gene has CDR1 SGHNT and CDR2 YYREEE (reference sequence). The CDR3 contains 17 residues. The trim removed 3 bases at V and 1 base at J, leaving 7 bases unmatched.